This entry lists 30 T cell receptor beta chains sequenced from one sample in a study of OX40 agonist ivuxolimab in advanced cancers. TCRdb keeps only in-frame clones here, not all; method: immunoSEQ multiplex PCR. The table includes some 40,000 clones, 85% detected once. The sequenced sample was CD4+ or CD8+ T cells sorted from blood, obtained in a trial of the OX40 agonist ivuxolimab. Every receptor here comes from an adult with an advanced solid tumor such as melanoma, head and neck, liver or kidney cancer.

J is TRBJ2-2 and V is TRBV29-1, with no clear D. This CDR3 is 11 amino acids long. With 0 bases removed from V and 8 bases from J, the gap between germline ends came to 4 bases. Germline CDR1 reads SQVTM; CDR2 reads ANQGSEA. CDR3 amino acids: CSVEETGELFF. The CDR3 DNA follows: TGCAGCGTTGAAGAAACAGGGGAGCTGTTTTTT.

This chain links TRBV9 with TRBJ2-3; no clear D. The CDR3 contains 11 residues. Germline lookup yields CDR1 SGDLS and CDR2 YYNGEE. The germline V and J ends were trimmed by 3 bases and 2 bases, with 1 base remaining between them. Here the CDR3 reads CASSATDTQYF. CDR3 nucleotide sequence: TGTGCCAGCAGCGCCACAGATACGCAGTATTTT.

This clone was detected only once. The rearrangement links TRBV6-6 to TRBJ2-7; TRBD1 matches at 8 bases. This CDR3 has 16 residues. V shed 2 bases, J shed 0 bases, and the junction held 6 bases outside the gene matches. Germline V gene lookup returns CDR1 MNHNY and CDR2 SVGAGI (reference sequence). The CDR3, as DNA: TGTGCCAGCAGTTACGCCCTACAGGGGGTCTCCTACGAGCAGTACTTC. It translates to CASSYALQGVSYEQYF.

The V gene is TRBV7-9, the J gene TRBJ2-7, with D perhaps matching TRBD2 (6 bases). The CDR3 totals 13 residues. CDR1 SEHNR and CDR2 FQNEAQ come from the germline V gene (reference sequence). The V gene lost 3 bases and the J gene lost 2 bases, with 8 bases spanning the gap. CDR3 protein: CASSLGGTYEQYF. CDR3 DNA sequence: TGTGCCAGCAGCTTGGGAGGTACCTACGAGCAGTACTTC.

This chain uses TRBV27 with TRBJ1-1; D might be TRBD1 (6 bases). The germline CDR1 and CDR2 sequences are MNHEY and SMNVEV (reference sequence). This CDR3 is built from 13 residues. Trimming cost V 3 bases and J 4 bases, with 9 bases left between them. CDR3 amino acids: CASSFGGGTEAFF. CDR3 coding DNA: TGTGCCAGCAGTTTTGGAGGGGGCACTGAAGCTTTCTTT.

This chain joins TRBV7-6 and TRBJ1-5; D not resolved. In germline, CDR1 is SGHVS, CDR2 FNYEAQ. V lost 4 bases, J lost 0 bases, and 10 bases lay in between. The CDR3 totals 15 residues. CDR3 in amino acids: CASSSWEGSNQPQHF. The CDR3 DNA follows: TGTGCCAGCAGCTCCTGGGAAGGTAGCAATCAGCCCCAGCATTTT.

V and J are TRBV6-5 and TRBJ1-2; 11 bases align to TRBD1. The germline V gene encodes CDR1 MNHEY and CDR2 SVGAGI. The CDR3 consists of 15 residues. Trimming at V came to 0 bases and at J to 6 bases, leaving 3 bases not matched to a gene. CDR3 in DNA: TGTGCCAGCAGTTACTCGGGACAGGGGGGGGATGGCTACACCTTC. It codes for CASSYSGQGGDGYTF.

The chain links TRBV9 to TRBJ2-1, with 11 bases aligning to TRBD2. This CDR3 is 15 amino acids long. Germline V lookup: CDR1 SGDLS, CDR2 YYNGEE. Losses at the gene ends were 3 bases for V and 5 bases for J; bases not matched to a gene: 4. CDR3 nucleotide sequence: TGTGCCAGCAGCGCTAGCGGGGGGATTCACAATGAGCAGTTCTTC. This sequence encodes CASSASGGIHNEQFF.

The chain links TRBV7-6 to TRBJ2-1; tentative D call: TRBD2 (6 bases). The germline V gene encodes CDR1 SGHVS and CDR2 FNYEAQ. With 3 bases removed from V and 0 bases from J, the gap between germline ends came to 18 bases. The CDR3 covers 18 residues. This CDR3 is CASSLTRASEYSYNEQFF. In nucleotides, the CDR3 is TGTGCCAGCAGCTTGACCCGGGCTAGCGAATACTCCTACAATGAGCAGTTCTTC. The complete variable domain, with remaining parts taken from reference TRBV7-6 and TRBJ2-1, reads GAGVSQSPRYKVTKRGQDVALRCDPISGHVSLYWYRQALGQGPEFLTYFNYEAQQDKSGLPNDRFSAERPEGSISTLTIQRTEQRDSAMYRCASSLTRASEYSYNEQFFGPGTRLTVL.

This chain joins TRBV29-1 and TRBJ2-7; the D gene could be TRBD1 or TRBD2 (5 bases each). This CDR3 has 16 residues. The germline V gene has CDR1 SQVTM and CDR2 ANQGSEA. Deletions cut 6 bases from V and 1 base from J, with 22 bases between. The CDR3 region is CSVGGPDEGFSYEQYF. The CDR3, as DNA: TGCAGCGTAGGAGGACCAGACGAGGGGTTTTCCTACGAGCAGTACTTC.

The genes are TRBV19 and TRBJ2-1; either TRBD1 or TRBD2 may supply D (5 bases each). The CDR3 covers 15 residues. Germline CDR1 is LNHDA and CDR2 is SQIVND (reference sequence). Trimming took 1 base from V and 2 from J, leaving 9 bases between them. The CDR3 DNA follows: TGTGCCAGTAGTATAGTTGAGGGACCCTACAATGAGCAGTTCTTC. Translating gives CASSIVEGPYNEQFF. The full variable domain, in which reference TRBV19 and TRBJ2-1 provide the parts outside the CDR3, is DGGITQSPKYLFRKEGQNVTLSCEQNLNHDAMYWYRQDPGQGLRLIYYSQIVNDFQKGDIAEGYSVSREKKESFPLTVTSAQKNPTAFYLCASSIVEGPYNEQFFGPGTRLTVL.

The chain joins TRBV4-3 to TRBJ2-7; possible D gene TRBD1, 7 bases. The germline V gene encodes CDR1 LGHNA and CDR2 YSLEER. The V gene lost 3 bases and the J gene lost 5 bases, with 17 bases spanning the gap. The CDR3 has 15 residues. This CDR3 reads CASSHRGAVRDEQYF. The CDR3 DNA reads TGCGCCAGCAGCCACAGGGGGGCCGTGCGCGACGAGCAGTACTTC.

The chain employs TRBV2 and TRBJ1-5, with a weak D call TRBD1 (6 bases). CDR1 SNHLY and CDR2 FYNNEI come from the germline V gene. The CDR3 is 15 amino acids. V was clipped by 6 bases and J by 2 bases, with 14 bases between them. This CDR3 reads CASRPGGGGNQPQHF. The CDR3 DNA sequence: TGTGCCAGCAGGCCCGGGGGGGGCGGCAATCAGCCCCAGCATTTT. Drawing the rest from reference TRBV2 and TRBJ1-5, the complete variable domain is EPEVTQTPSHQVTQMGQEVILRCVPISNHLYFYWYRQILGQKVEFLVSFYNNEISEKSEIFDDQFSVERPDGSNFTLKIRSTKLEDSAMYFCASRPGGGGNQPQHFGDGTRLSIL.

This clone appeared a single time. The chain couples TRBV9 to TRBJ1-1; weak D call: TRBD1 (5 bases). Germline loops: CDR1 SGDLS, CDR2 YYNGEE. V was cut by 0 bases and J by 4 bases, with 16 bases left in between. The CDR3 spans 16 residues. CDR3 in amino acids: CASSVGGRDPPTEAFF. The DNA for the CDR3 is TGTGCCAGCAGCGTAGGCGGCAGGGACCCCCCCACTGAAGCTTTCTTT. Full variable domain (remainder filled in from reference TRBV9 and TRBJ1-1): DSGVTQTPKHLITATGQRVTLRCSPRSGDLSVYWYQQSLDQGLQFLIQYYNGEERAKGNILERFSAQQFPDLHSELNLSSLELGDSALYFCASSVGGRDPPTEAFFGQGTRLTVV.

The chain employs TRBV6-5 and TRBJ2-5, with TRBD2 matching 7 bases. Germline trimming cut 4 bases from V and 2 bases from J; bases unmatched to any gene: 7. This CDR3 is built from 15 residues. Germline CDR1 is MNHEY and CDR2 is SVGAGI. The CDR3 spells CASSSSGGLQETQYF. As DNA, the CDR3 is TGTGCCAGCAGTTCCTCCGGGGGGTTACAAGAGACCCAGTACTTC.

The CDR3 region has the DNA TGTGCCAGCAGGCCGGACAGGATGGACGGGAGGGAGCAGTACTTC. As protein: CASRPDRMDGREQYF. V usage is TRBV6-5 and J usage is TRBJ2-7; D possibly uses TRBD1 or TRBD2 (7 bases each). Trimming shortened V by 6 bases and J by 7 bases, and 22 bases separated the two germline ends. Germline V gene data show CDR1 as MNHEY and CDR2 as SVGAGI. CDR3 length: 15 amino acids.

The chain has TRBV6-5 and TRBJ2-1; 11 bases align to TRBD2. The CDR3 length is 15 residues. V shed 5 bases, J shed 6 bases, and the junction held 6 bases outside the gene matches. Germline V gene lookup returns CDR1 MNHEY and CDR2 SVGAGI. CDR3 coding DNA: TGTGCCAGCAGTAGAGGACTAGCGGGTTTCAATGAGCAGTTCTTC. Amino acid sequence: CASSRGLAGFNEQFF.

This clone was seen more than once but under ten times. The rearrangement joins TRBV7-9 to TRBJ1-1; D call uncertain. Germline V gives CDR1 SEHNR, CDR2 FQNEAQ (reference sequence). This CDR3 spans 12 amino acids. Trimming pared 3 bases from V and 3 bases from J, leaving 5 bases between. CDR3 DNA sequence: TGTGCCAGCAGCTTTTGGGACACTGAAGCTTTCTTT. Protein: CASSFWDTEAFF. The full variable domain, its missing parts supplied by reference TRBV7-9 and TRBJ1-1, is DTGVSQNPRHKITKRGQNVTFRCDPISEHNRLYWYRQTLGQGPEFLTYFQNEAQLEKSRLLSDRFSAERPKGSFSTLEIQRTEQGDSAMYLCASSFWDTEAFFGQGTRLTVV.

The rearrangement links TRBV9 to TRBJ2-7; TRBD1 aligns across 7 bases. The J segment lost 2 bases and the V segment lost 0 bases, leaving 2 bases of the junction unmatched. The CDR3 has 14 amino acids. Germline values: CDR1 SGDLS, CDR2 YYNGEE. CDR3 amino acids: CASSVEGTAYEQYF. The CDR3 coding sequence is TGTGCCAGCAGCGTAGAGGGGACAGCCTACGAGCAGTACTTC.

V and J are TRBV25-1 and TRBJ1-1; D gene uncertain. Trimming cost V 0 bases and J 0 bases, with 5 bases left between them. The CDR3 consists of 14 residues. Germline V gene data show CDR1 as MGHDK and CDR2 as SYGVNS. The CDR3: CASSEYGLNTEAFF. The CDR3 DNA is TGTGCCAGCAGTGAATACGGACTGAACACTGAAGCTTTCTTT.

The chain links TRBV7-9 to TRBJ1-6; D perhaps matches TRBD1 (5 bases). The CDR3 extends over 16 amino acids. V dropped 0 bases and J dropped 5 bases, with 11 bases sitting between them. The germline V gene encodes CDR1 SEHNR and CDR2 FQNEAQ (reference sequence). The CDR3 DNA reads TGTGCCAGCAGCTTAGCTCCCCGGGGGAATAATTCACCCCTCCACTTT. This gives the protein CASSLAPRGNNSPLHF.

This chain links TRBV4-3 with TRBJ2-1; 10 nucleotides align to TRBD2. The CDR3 spans 16 residues. V lost 0 bases, J lost 7 bases, and 6 bases stayed unmatched. Germline loops: CDR1 LGHNA, CDR2 YSLEER. This CDR3 is CASSQELLAGSNEQFF. The CDR3 nucleotides are TGCGCCAGCAGCCAAGAACTACTAGCGGGATCGAATGAGCAGTTCTTC.

J is TRBJ2-3 and V is TRBV12-5; 10 nucleotides align to TRBD2. This CDR3 comprises 17 residues. Trimming cost V 1 base and J 7 bases; bases outside gene matches: 11. CDR1 LGHNT and CDR2 FRNRAP come from the germline V gene. The CDR3 here is CASGLATAGGYKNTQYF. The CDR3, as DNA: TGTGCTAGTGGTTTGGCGACAGCGGGGGGGTATAAAAATACGCAGTATTTT.

This clone was detected only a few times. The rearrangement uses TRBV25-1 and TRBJ1-6, with unresolved D. The germline V gene has CDR1 MGHDK and CDR2 SYGVNS. This CDR3 has 13 residues. Between the trimmed V and J ends, which lost 2 bases and 7 bases, there was a span of 6 bases. This CDR3 is CASSEPLNSPLHF. CDR3 DNA: TGTGCCAGCAGTGAACCCCTCAATTCACCCCTCCACTTT.

This chain connects TRBV9 to TRBJ1-6; D possibly corresponds to TRBD1 (5 bases). The germline CDR1 and CDR2 sequences are SGDLS and YYNGEE. Trimming pared 4 bases from V and 10 bases from J, leaving 15 bases between. The CDR3 runs 14 residues. The CDR3 region is CASSSSAWGSPLHF. In DNA, the CDR3 is TGTGCCAGCAGCTCAAGTGCCTGGGGCTCACCCCTCCACTTT.

The rearrangement uses TRBV18 and TRBJ1-2; D not resolved. CDR3 length equals 14 residues. V lost 3 bases and J lost 2, with 10 bases in between. Germline CDR1 is KGHSH and CDR2 is LQKENI. As DNA, the CDR3 is TGTGCCAGCTCACCCCGACATGCAAACTATGGCTACACCTTC. This encodes CASSPRHANYGYTF.

This clone appeared a single time. The chain couples TRBV19 to TRBJ2-1, with D perhaps given as TRBD1 or TRBD2 (5 bases each). CDR1 is LNHDA, CDR2 SQIVND, per germline (reference sequence). The CDR3 loop spans 12 amino acids. V shed 11 bases and J shed 0 bases, with 8 bases lying between them. The CDR3 is CAAGSSYNEQFF. The CDR3 nucleotides read TGTGCCGCAGGGAGCTCCTACAATGAGCAGTTCTTC.

This chain uses TRBV9 with TRBJ1-4; no clear D gene. Germline V CDR1 and CDR2: SGDLS, YYNGEE. CDR3 length: 16 amino acids. Trimming removed 4 bases at V and 4 bases at J, with 17 bases between. CDR3 loop: CASSYNPGRDNEKLFF. In nucleotides, the CDR3 is TGTGCCAGCAGCTATAACCCGGGGAGGGATAATGAAAAACTGTTTTTT.

This clone has a single count. This sequence joins TRBV5-1 and TRBJ2-7; D may be TRBD1 (6 bases). Trimming cost V 3 bases and J 2 bases, with 12 bases left between them. This CDR3 has 14 residues. Germline V gene sequence: CDR1 SGHRS, CDR2 YFSETQ. The CDR3 bases are TGCGCCAGCAGCTCACAGGGAACAACCTACGAGCAGTACTTC. Residues: CASSSQGTTYEQYF.

The rearrangement uses TRBV7-8 and TRBJ2-7; 8 nucleotides line up with TRBD2. The CDR3 totals 16 residues. Per the germline V gene, CDR1 is SGHVS and CDR2 is FQNEAQ. V lost 3 bases, J lost 0 bases, and 7 bases stayed unmatched. This chain's CDR3 is CASSLVGTRSSYEQYF. DNA of the CDR3: TGTGCCAGCAGCTTGGTAGGGACTAGAAGCTCCTACGAGCAGTACTTC.